The 25 T cell receptor beta chains in this list originate from one sample, sequenced in a study of T cell clonotyping in hematopoietic cell transplantation. Assay: immunoSEQ multiplex PCR; the TCRdb copy retains only in-frame clones and omits some. The profile shows roughly 40,000 clones, around 94% of them singletons. Sequencing used peripheral blood mononuclear cells. These receptors were collected from a woman aged 45-59 years in good health. Some clones in this sample may be carry-over from other donors' samples.

This rearrangement joins TRBV7-9 to TRBJ1-2; D is undetermined. The CDR3 runs 11 residues. V shed 11 bases and J shed 4 bases, with 11 bases lying between them. Germline V gives CDR1 SEHNR, CDR2 FQNEAQ (reference sequence). This CDR3 is CAASRFYGYTF. The DNA for the CDR3 is TGTGCCGCCTCCCGATTCTATGGCTACACCTTC. The full variable domain, rest sourced from reference TRBV7-9 and TRBJ1-2, is DTGVSQNPRHKITKRGQNVTFRCDPISEHNRLYWYRQTLGQGPEFLTYFQNEAQLEKSRLLSDRFSAERPKGSFSTLEIQRTEQGDSAMYLCAASRFYGYTFGSGTRLTVV.

This chain joins TRBV25-1 and TRBJ2-2; no clear D. The CDR3 has 14 amino acids. In germline, CDR1 is MGHDK, CDR2 SYGVNS. V lost 0 bases, J lost 6 bases, and 8 bases lay in between. CDR3 DNA sequence: TGTGCCAGCAGTGAATATCTGACACCCGGGGAGCTGTTTTTT. Amino acids: CASSEYLTPGELFF.

The CDR3 spells CASRDQRGSDGYTF. The CDR3 nucleotides read TGCGCCAGCAGGGACCAGAGGGGGTCGGATGGCTACACCTTC. V usage is TRBV5-1 and J usage is TRBJ1-2, with TRBD1 as a possible D gene (6 bases). Germline CDR1 and CDR2: SGHRS and YFSETQ. The CDR3 spans 14 residues. Trimming took off 5 bases at V and 6 bases at J, with 17 bases between the two ends.

The count of this clone is one. This chain joins TRBV5-4 and TRBJ2-1; the D gene is possibly TRBD2 (5 bases). V lost 4 bases, J lost 7 bases, and 12 bases lay in between. Germline V gene data show CDR1 as SGHNT and CDR2 as YYREEE (reference sequence). CDR3 length: 13 residues. The DNA for the CDR3 is TGTGCCAGCAGCCAGTATGGCGGGAATGAGCAGTTCTTC. Translating it yields CASSQYGGNEQFF.

The CDR3 region is CASSFPGLAGGLEETQYF. The DNA for the CDR3 is TGTGCCAGCAGTTTCCCTGGACTAGCGGGGGGGCTTGAAGAGACCCAGTACTTC. V usage is TRBV2 and J usage is TRBJ2-5; 15 bases agree with TRBD2. The CDR3 has 18 amino acids. The ends lost 5 bases at V and 3 bases at J; junction bases unmatched: 10. Germline-derived CDR1 and CDR2 are SNHLY and FYNNEI.

This rearrangement joins TRBV19 to TRBJ1-2; no definite D call. V dropped 7 bases and J dropped 0 bases, with 12 bases sitting between them. Germline V CDR1 and CDR2: LNHDA, SQIVND (reference sequence). This CDR3 is built from 14 residues. The CDR3 loop reads CASNPGRSNYGYTF. As DNA, the CDR3 is TGTGCCAGTAACCCAGGACGGTCTAACTATGGCTACACCTTC. Variable domain in full (rest from reference TRBV19 and TRBJ1-2): DGGITQSPKYLFRKEGQNVTLSCEQNLNHDAMYWYRQDPGQGLRLIYYSQIVNDFQKGDIAEGYSVSREKKESFPLTVTSAQKNPTAFYLCASNPGRSNYGYTFGSGTRLTVV.

The CDR3 nucleotides read TGCGCCAGCAGCCAAGATATCCGGCAGGGGCACTATGGCTACACCTTC. It translates to CASSQDIRQGHYGYTF. The chain is built from TRBV4-3 and TRBJ1-2; tentatively, D is TRBD1 (6 bases). The CDR3 sequence is 16 residues long. CDR1 LGHNA and CDR2 YSLEER come from the germline V gene. The V gene lost 0 bases and the J gene lost 3 bases, with 14 bases spanning the gap.

The chain combines TRBV4-2 with TRBJ1-3; 11 positions agree with TRBD1. Germline V gives CDR1 LGHNA, CDR2 YNFKEQ. The CDR3 runs 17 residues. V shed 4 bases, J shed 3 bases, and the junction held 8 bases outside the gene matches. The CDR3 sequence is CASSRQDRGLFGNTIYF. In DNA, the CDR3 is TGTGCCAGCAGCCGACAGGACAGGGGGCTGTTTGGAAACACCATATATTTT.

The chain combines TRBV7-9 with TRBJ1-4, with a weak D call TRBD1 (5 bases). Trimming removed 6 bases from V and 8 bases from J, with 16 bases in between. Germline CDR1 reads SEHNR; CDR2 reads FQNEAQ (reference sequence). This CDR3 has 14 amino acids. The CDR3 here is CASSYPGAGEKLFF. In DNA, the CDR3 is TGTGCCAGCAGTTACCCAGGTGCAGGGGAAAAACTGTTTTTT.

The genes are TRBV5-6 and TRBJ2-5, with a tentative D call TRBD1 (7 bases). The ends were cut back, 0 bases at V and 5 bases at J, with 17 bases in the middle. CDR3 length: 16 amino acids. Germline V lookup: CDR1 SGHDT, CDR2 YYEEEE. The CDR3 spells CASSLAFRQGGETQYF. DNA for the CDR3: TGTGCCAGCAGCTTGGCCTTTCGACAGGGAGGCGAGACCCAGTACTTC.

The rearrangement uses TRBV11-1 and TRBJ2-5; no reliable D call. This CDR3 region has 13 residues. Trimming removed 2 bases from V and 1 base from J, with 5 bases in between. Germline-derived CDR1 and CDR2 are SGHAT and FQDESV (reference sequence). CDR3 in amino acids: CASSLPSQETQYF. The CDR3 nucleotides are TGTGCCAGCAGCTTACCCAGCCAAGAGACCCAGTACTTC. Using reference TRBV11-1 and TRBJ2-5 for the parts outside the CDR3, the full variable domain is EAEVAQSPRYKITEKSQAVAFWCDPISGHATLYWYRQILGQGPELLVQFQDESVVDDSQLPKDRFSAERLKGVDSTLKIQPAELGDSAMYLCASSLPSQETQYFGPGTRLLVL.

This clone was seen a single time. The genes are TRBV18 and TRBJ1-2; possibly TRBD1 for D (6 bases). Germline V gene data show CDR1 as KGHSH and CDR2 as LQKENI. This CDR3 contains 15 residues. V was cut by 3 bases and J by 3 bases, with 14 bases left in between. The DNA of the CDR3 is TGTGCCAGCTCACCTGAAGGGGACACCTACTATGGCTACACCTTC. Encoded protein: CASSPEGDTYYGYTF.

The chain uses TRBV5-6 and TRBJ1-2; the D gene is possibly TRBD1 (5 bases). The CDR3 sequence is 15 residues long. Trimming pared 3 bases from V and 6 bases from J, leaving 18 bases between. CDR1 and CDR2 from the germline V gene are SGHDT and YYEEEE. The CDR3 DNA follows: TGTGCCAGCAGCTCCGGGGGAGGAAATAGGGATGGCTACACCTTC. Protein sequence: CASSSGGGNRDGYTF.

The chain couples TRBV4-3 to TRBJ1-2, with TRBD1 matching 9 bases. Germline CDR1 and CDR2: LGHNA and YSLEER. J was trimmed by 4 bases and V by 0 bases; bases with no gene match: 3. The CDR3 is made up of 15 amino acids. CDR3 protein: CASSQEDRGLYGYTF. Here the CDR3 DNA reads TGCGCCAGCAGCCAAGAGGACAGGGGCCTCTATGGCTACACCTTC.

The chain has TRBV9 and TRBJ2-2; D remains ambiguous. The CDR3 spans 16 residues. Germline lookup yields CDR1 SGDLS and CDR2 YYNGEE. Between the trimmed V and J ends, which lost 0 bases and 0 bases, there was a span of 9 bases. The CDR3 DNA sequence: TGTGCCAGCAGCGTAGGTGGCAGGTCGAACACCGGGGAGCTGTTTTTT. It yields the protein CASSVGGRSNTGELFF.

The chain has TRBV7-6 and TRBJ2-3; 11 nucleotides line up with TRBD2. J lost 7 bases, V lost 5 bases, and 8 bases had no gene match. The CDR3 loop spans 15 amino acids. Per germline, CDR1 SGHVS and CDR2 FNYEAQ. The CDR3 DNA is TGTGCCAGCAGCATACTAGCGGGGGAGGTAAATACGCAGTATTTT. Its protein is CASSILAGEVNTQYF.

V gene TRBV7-9 combines with J gene TRBJ1-1; D uncertain. Germline V gives CDR1 SEHNR, CDR2 FQNEAQ (reference sequence). The V gene lost 3 bases and the J gene lost 8 bases, with 16 bases spanning the gap. The CDR3 length is 14 residues. CDR3 region: CASSLGSDPPEAFF. The DNA of the CDR3 is TGTGCCAGCAGCTTGGGTAGTGACCCTCCCGAAGCTTTCTTT.

This clone has only one observation. The chain recombines TRBV6-5 with TRBJ1-2, with 9 bases lining up with TRBD1. This CDR3 is built from 14 residues. J was trimmed by 3 bases and V by 4 bases; bases with no gene match: 3. The germline V gene encodes CDR1 MNHEY and CDR2 SVGAGI. The CDR3 here is CASSWNRGHYGYTF. In DNA form, the CDR3 reads TGTGCCAGCAGTTGGAACAGGGGGCACTATGGCTACACCTTC.

The V and J genes are TRBV29-1 and TRBJ2-3, with TRBD1 matching over 11 bases. The CDR3 runs 15 residues. After removal of 2 bases from V and 4 bases from J, the junction contained 5 bases not matched to a gene. Germline V gives CDR1 SQVTM, CDR2 ANQGSEA. This CDR3 is CSVERRTGGPDTQYF. In nucleotides, the CDR3 is TGCAGCGTTGAAAGGAGGACAGGGGGCCCAGATACGCAGTATTTT.

The V call is TRBV9, the J call TRBJ1-1; D unclear. The germline gives CDR1 SGDLS, CDR2 YYNGEE. Trimming left V 4 bases short and J 0 bases short, with 10 bases between. This CDR3 contains 14 residues. The CDR3 DNA reads as TGTGCCAGCAGCACACAGAGTATGAACACTGAAGCTTTCTTT. This gives the protein CASSTQSMNTEAFF.

This clone appeared once. The genes are TRBV19 and TRBJ1-2; the match to TRBD1 covers 7 bases. Trimming at V came to 7 bases and at J to 2 bases, leaving 10 bases not matched to a gene. The germline V gene encodes CDR1 LNHDA and CDR2 SQIVND (reference sequence). The CDR3 is 15 amino acids. CDR3 region: CASTLRTGSNYGYTF. CDR3 DNA sequence: TGTGCCAGTACCCTCAGGACAGGCTCCAACTATGGCTACACCTTC. Combining the CDR3 with reference TRBV19 and TRBJ1-2 gives the whole variable domain DGGITQSPKYLFRKEGQNVTLSCEQNLNHDAMYWYRQDPGQGLRLIYYSQIVNDFQKGDIAEGYSVSREKKESFPLTVTSAQKNPTAFYLCASTLRTGSNYGYTFGSGTRLTVV.

In this sample, this clone turned up once. This chain joins TRBV7-2 and TRBJ1-4, with D unresolved. V was clipped by 5 bases and J by 5 bases, with 9 bases between them. Germline V gene lookup returns CDR1 SGHTA and CDR2 FQGNSA. The CDR3 runs 13 residues. CDR3 protein: CASSLDANEKLFF. The CDR3 DNA reads TGTGCCAGCAGCCTGGACGCAAATGAAAAACTGTTTTTT.

The sample holds a few counts of this clone. The J gene is TRBJ2-3, the V gene TRBV11-3; TRBD2 agrees at 9 bases. The CDR3 runs 16 residues. V gave up 1 base and J gave up 6 bases; unmatched junction bases: 8. Germline V CDR1 and CDR2: SGHNT, YENEEA. The chain's CDR3 is CASSLAGTSRSDTQYF. The CDR3 coding sequence is TGTGCCAGCAGCTTAGCGGGGACTAGCCGGTCCGATACGCAGTATTTT.

This clone was picked up a small number of times. The V gene is TRBV2, the J gene TRBJ1-1; no clear D. V was pared by 4 bases and J by 5 bases, with 8 bases between. From germline, CDR1 is SNHLY and CDR2 FYNNEI. The CDR3 is 12 amino acids. The CDR3 region is CASSVRGTEAFF. CDR3 in DNA: TGTGCCAGCAGTGTTCGGGGAACTGAAGCTTTCTTT.

V usage is TRBV15 and J usage is TRBJ1-5; D not certain. Germline V gene data show CDR1 as LNHNV and CDR2 as YYDKDF (reference sequence). This CDR3 has 16 residues. The germline V and J ends were trimmed by 3 bases and 4 bases, with 16 bases remaining between them. CDR3 residues: CATSRKATFLNQPQHF. The CDR3 DNA reads as TGTGCCACCAGCAGGAAGGCCACGTTCTTGAATCAGCCCCAGCATTTT.